Listed below are T cell receptor beta chains from one sample, sequenced in a study of OX40 agonist ivuxolimab in advanced cancers. Using immunoSEQ multiplex PCR, the repertoire was profiled, and TCRdb retains in-frame clones only, with some absent. This table has approximately 65,000 clones, 87% appearing once. Here the sequenced sample was CD4+ or CD8+ T cells sorted from blood, taken in a trial of the OX40 agonist ivuxolimab. The receptors here all came from an adult with an advanced solid tumor such as melanoma, head and neck, liver or kidney cancer. The CDR3 runs from the conserved cysteine through the conserved F or W. A D gene is named only where the DNA matches it firmly. Clone sizes are given selectively: once, few, many, or a class where the clone is expanded.

J: TRBJ1-1; D: -; size: many; V: TRBV28; DNA: TGTGCCAGCAGTTTACCCAACAGGGCTGCTTTCTTT; CDR3: CASSLPNRAAFF
J: TRBJ1-4; D: -; size: -; V: TRBV18; DNA: TGTGCCAGCTCCCCAGGGGCAACTAATGAAAAACTGTTTTTT; CDR3: CASSPGATNEKLFF
J: TRBJ1-5; D: -; size: -; V: TRBV18; DNA: TGTGCCAGCTCACCAGGTGCTCATCAGCCCCAGCATTTT; CDR3: CASSPGAHQPQHF
J: TRBJ2-2; D: -; size: few; V: TRBV27; DNA: TGTGCCAGCAGTTTATTGGGGGAGCTAACCGGGGAGCTGTTTTTT; CDR3: CASSLLGELTGELFF
J: TRBJ1-4; D: -; size: -; V: TRBV5-1; DNA: TGCGCCACCAAGACGGACGACAATGAAAAACTGTTTTTT; CDR3: CATKTDDNEKLFF
J: TRBJ1-3; D: TRBD1; size: -; V: TRBV11-1; DNA: TGTGCCAGCAGCAAAACAGGGGGCGACGGAAACACCATATATTTT; CDR3: CASSKTGGDGNTIYF
J: TRBJ2-5; D: TRBD1; size: -; V: TRBV25-1; DNA: TGTGCCAGCAGTGAATCGTTGGGACAGCAAGAGACCCAGTACTTC; CDR3: CASSESLGQQETQYF
J: TRBJ2-3; D: -; size: -; V: TRBV6-4; DNA: TGTGCCAGCAGTGACGAGACTTCTAGCACAGATACGCAGTATTTT; CDR3: CASSDETSSTDTQYF
J: TRBJ1-1; D: -; size: -; V: TRBV11-2; DNA: TGTGCCAGCAGCTGGGGGAGCGTAGGCACTGAAGCTTTCTTT; CDR3: CASSWGSVGTEAFF
J: TRBJ2-1; D: TRBD2; size: -; V: TRBV9; DNA: TGTGCCAGCAGCGTTAGACTAGCGGGCTCCTACAATGAGCAGTTCTTC; CDR3: CASSVRLAGSYNEQFF
J: TRBJ1-5; D: TRBD1; size: -; V: TRBV5-1; DNA: TGCGCCAGCAGCGGCCGGGACAGGGACAATCAGCCCCAGCATTTT; CDR3: CASSGRDRDNQPQHF
J: TRBJ2-2; D: TRBD1; size: -; V: TRBV11-1; DNA: TGTGCCAGCAGCTCAGGGGGTTACACCGGGGAGCTGTTTTTT; CDR3: CASSSGGYTGELFF
J: TRBJ1-5; D: -; size: -; V: TRBV28; DNA: TGTGCCAGCACCTTCGGTCGGCAGCCCCAGCATTTT; CDR3: CASTFGRQPQHF
J: TRBJ2-5; D: TRBD2; size: -; V: TRBV7-2; DNA: TGTGCCAGCAGCTTAGCGCCCAGCGGGGGTCAAGAGACCCAGTACTTC; CDR3: CASSLAPSGGQETQYF
J: TRBJ2-7; D: TRBD1; size: -; V: TRBV18; DNA: TGTGCCAGCTCACGGGCAGGGGGTGCCTACGAGCAGTACTTC; CDR3: CASSRAGGAYEQYF
J: TRBJ2-7; D: -; size: -; V: TRBV27; DNA: TGTGCCAGCAGTTTAGCTGGGGCCAGCTCCTACGAGCAGTACTTC; CDR3: CASSLAGASSYEQYF
J: TRBJ1-1; D: TRBD1; size: -; V: TRBV9; DNA: TGTGCCAGCAGCCCAGGACAGGGACGTGTTGCTTTCTTT; CDR3: CASSPGQGRVAFF